Listed below are T cell receptor beta chains from one sample, sequenced in a study of post-analysis software for immune sequencing data. TCRdb used MiXCR to reprocess the PCR reads, holding one entry per CDR3 protein. This sample has roughly 800,000 distinct CDR3 sequences, with about 50% found just once. Sequenced input: blood. The receptor set was obtained from a girl between 10 and 17 years old with multiple sclerosis. The CDR3 runs from the conserved cysteine through the conserved F or W. D genes are given only for firm matches. Only part of the rows carry a size: once, few, many, or a class if the clone is expanded.

v_call	clone_size	d_call	j_call	cdr3_aa	cdr3_nt
TRBV11-2	.	.	TRBJ2-4	CASSQRGVFTARNPAKNIQYF	TGTGCCAGCAGCCAGAGGGGCGTATTTACGGCCCGTAACCCAGCCAAAAACATTCAGTACTTC
TRBV4-1	few	.	TRBJ2-1	CASSQDWWDEQFF	TGCGCCAGCAGCCAAGATTGGTGGGATGAGCAGTTCTTC
TRBV11-1	.	.	TRBJ2-1	CASRKTGSRSYNEQFF	TGTGCCAGCAGGAAAACAGGGAGTAGGTCCTACAATGAGCAGTTCTTC
TRBV5-1	few	TRBD1	TRBJ1-2	CASSPGQGEGYTF	TGCGCCAGCAGCCCGGGACAGGGTGAAGGCTACACCTTC
TRBV5-1	.	.	TRBJ1-2	CASSPDLQAHEGYTF	TGCGCCAGCAGTCCCGATTTACAGGCCCACGAGGGCTACACCTTC
TRBV3-1	.	TRBD2	TRBJ2-7	CASSQDTASGSYEQYF	TGTGCCAGCAGCCAAGACACGGCTAGCGGGAGCTACGAGCAGTACTTC
TRBV20-1	.	TRBD2	TRBJ2-1	CSARVSGLAMHEQFF	TGCAGTGCTAGAGTGTCGGGACTAGCTATGCATGAGCAGTTCTTC
TRBV10-3	few	.	TRBJ2-3	CAISSTAGGTDTQYF	TGTGCCATCAGTTCTACCGCAGGCGGCACAGATACGCAGTATTTT
TRBV10-3	few	.	TRBJ1-2	CAISDRQEVGYTF	TGTGCCATCAGTGATAGGCAGGAGGTTGGCTACACCTTC
TRBV6-2/TRBV6-3	few	.	TRBJ2-3	CAGRRGHTDTQYF	TGTGCCGGTCGGAGGGGCCACACGGATACGCAGTATTTT
TRBV10-3	.	.	TRBJ2-1	CAISEGRGDRNEQFF	TGTGCCATCAGTGAAGGGAGGGGGGATCGCAATGAGCAGTTCTTC
TRBV29-1	.	TRBD1	TRBJ2-5	CSVLRTGSKTQYF	TGCAGCGTTCTTAGGACAGGGTCGAAGACCCAGTACTTC
TRBV7-9	.	TRBD2	TRBJ2-1	CASSARLTGGVISRGDEQFF	TGTGCCAGCAGCGCCCGGTTGACGGGAGGGGTCATTTCCAGAGGAGATGAGCAGTTCTTC
TRBV5-5	.	TRBD1	TRBJ2-1	CASTIPPTGGNEQFF	TGTGCCAGCACCATTCCCCCGACAGGGGGCAATGAGCAGTTCTTC
TRBV9	once	.	TRBJ2-7	CASSADPSSYEQYF	TGTGCCAGCAGCGCGGACCCATCTTCCTACGAGCAGTACTTC
TRBV15	once	TRBD2	TRBJ2-7	CATSRDGSGGHRLSYEQYF	TGTGCCACCAGCAGAGATGGTAGCGGGGGCCACCGACTCTCCTACGAGCAGTACTTC
TRBV20-1	.	TRBD2	TRBJ2-1	CSARGVAGGMGMYNEQFF	TGCAGTGCTAGAGGGGTAGCGGGGGGTATGGGTATGTACAATGAGCAGTTCTTC
TRBV15	.	.	TRBJ2-3	CATSRDIGTKQDTQYF	TGTGCCACCAGCAGAGATATTGGGACCAAGCAAGATACGCAGTATTTT
TRBV29-1	.	.	TRBJ2-3	CSVSGTDTQYF	TGCAGCGTTTCAGGGACAGATACGCAGTATTTT
TRBV6-6	.	.	TRBJ1-1	CASSAASNTEAFF	TGTGCCAGCAGTGCGGCTTCGAACACTGAAGCTTTCTTT
TRBV7-8	.	TRBD1	TRBJ2-7	CASSLVQGQNYEQYF	TGTGCCAGCAGCTTAGTACAGGGGCAGAATTACGAGCAGTACTTC
TRBV29-1	few	TRBD2	TRBJ2-7	CSARTGDYGQYF	TGCAGCGCCCGGACGGGGGACTACGGGCAGTACTTC
TRBV15	.	.	TRBJ2-1	CATSSGTYSYEQFF	TGTGCCACCAGCAGCGGAACGTACTCCTACGAGCAGTTCTTC
TRBV18	.	.	TRBJ1-2	CASSPPEGFNYGYTF	TGTGCCAGCTCACCCCCCGAGGGGTTCAACTATGGCTACACCTTC
TRBV6-1	.	.	TRBJ1-4	CASSDGPGNEKLFF	TGTGCCAGCAGTGACGGGCCCGGTAATGAAAAACTGTTTTTT
TRBV11-2	.	.	TRBJ2-1	CASSLSPGHEQFF	TGTGCCAGCAGCCTTAGTCCGGGCCATGAGCAGTTCTTC
TRBV4-1	.	.	TRBJ2-7	CASSQEAGRGFYEQYF	TGCGCCAGCAGCCAAGAAGCTGGCAGGGGATTTTACGAGCAGTACTTC
TRBV5-6	.	.	TRBJ2-1	CASSRTTGRFLREQFF	TGTGCCAGCAGCCGAACCACTGGCCGGTTTCTAAGGGAGCAGTTCTTC
TRBV7-2	.	.	TRBJ1-5	CASSNHKWGQPQHF	TGTGCCAGCAGCAATCATAAATGGGGCCAGCCCCAGCATTTT
TRBV20-1	few	TRBD2	TRBJ2-1	CSARRLAGDEQFF	TGCAGTGCTAGAAGACTAGCGGGAGATGAGCAGTTCTTC
TRBV25-1	many	TRBD1	TRBJ1-6	CASSHGGLTGVRSPLHF	TGTGCCAGCAGCCACGGGGGTCTGACAGGGGTTCGTTCACCCCTCCACTTT
TRBV5-1	.	.	TRBJ2-7	CASSLGGILLNEQYF	TGCGCCAGCAGCTTGGGGGGGATTCTTCTAAACGAGCAGTACTTC
TRBV30	.	.	TRBJ1-5	CAWSLASGQPQHF	TGTGCCTGGAGTCTAGCCTCGGGTCAGCCCCAGCATTTT
TRBV12-3/TRBV12-4	.	.	TRBJ2-2	CASSFLGTGELFF	TGTGCCAGCAGTTTTCTCGGAACCGGGGAGCTGTTTTTT
TRBV12-3/TRBV12-4	.	.	TRBJ2-7	CASSLRVRAHEQYF	TGTGCCAGCAGTTTAAGGGTCAGAGCCCACGAGCAGTACTTC
TRBV3-1	.	TRBD1	TRBJ2-5	CASSQGPGGQGRETQYF	TGTGCCAGCAGCCAAGGACCAGGGGGACAGGGGAGGGAGACCCAGTACTTC
TRBV10-3	.	TRBD2	TRBJ2-3	CAISEIAGATDTQYF	TGTGCCATCAGTGAAATAGCGGGAGCAACAGATACGCAGTATTTT
TRBV5-1	few	TRBD1	TRBJ2-7	CASSLRPGQGGYEQYF	TGCGCCAGCAGCTTAAGACCGGGACAGGGAGGCTACGAGCAGTACTTC
TRBV20-1	.	TRBD2	TRBJ2-5	CSASGGASGNEETQYF	TGCAGTGCTAGTGGGGGAGCTAGCGGGAACGAAGAGACCCAGTACTTC
TRBV27	few	TRBD2	TRBJ2-7	CASSPRTSGRAVRSEQYF	TGTGCCAGCAGTCCGCGGACTAGCGGGAGGGCCGTAAGAAGCGAGCAGTACTTC
TRBV5-5	.	.	TRBJ2-7	CASSPPNHPYEQYF	TGTGCCAGCAGCCCCCCCAACCACCCCTACGAGCAGTACTTC
TRBV15	.	TRBD2	TRBJ2-1	CATSRDRLAGGEQFF	TGTGCCACCAGCAGAGATAGGCTAGCGGGAGGTGAGCAGTTCTTC
TRBV5-1	few	TRBD1	TRBJ1-2	CASSWATGGYGYTF	TGCGCCAGCAGCTGGGCGACAGGGGGTTATGGCTACACCTTC